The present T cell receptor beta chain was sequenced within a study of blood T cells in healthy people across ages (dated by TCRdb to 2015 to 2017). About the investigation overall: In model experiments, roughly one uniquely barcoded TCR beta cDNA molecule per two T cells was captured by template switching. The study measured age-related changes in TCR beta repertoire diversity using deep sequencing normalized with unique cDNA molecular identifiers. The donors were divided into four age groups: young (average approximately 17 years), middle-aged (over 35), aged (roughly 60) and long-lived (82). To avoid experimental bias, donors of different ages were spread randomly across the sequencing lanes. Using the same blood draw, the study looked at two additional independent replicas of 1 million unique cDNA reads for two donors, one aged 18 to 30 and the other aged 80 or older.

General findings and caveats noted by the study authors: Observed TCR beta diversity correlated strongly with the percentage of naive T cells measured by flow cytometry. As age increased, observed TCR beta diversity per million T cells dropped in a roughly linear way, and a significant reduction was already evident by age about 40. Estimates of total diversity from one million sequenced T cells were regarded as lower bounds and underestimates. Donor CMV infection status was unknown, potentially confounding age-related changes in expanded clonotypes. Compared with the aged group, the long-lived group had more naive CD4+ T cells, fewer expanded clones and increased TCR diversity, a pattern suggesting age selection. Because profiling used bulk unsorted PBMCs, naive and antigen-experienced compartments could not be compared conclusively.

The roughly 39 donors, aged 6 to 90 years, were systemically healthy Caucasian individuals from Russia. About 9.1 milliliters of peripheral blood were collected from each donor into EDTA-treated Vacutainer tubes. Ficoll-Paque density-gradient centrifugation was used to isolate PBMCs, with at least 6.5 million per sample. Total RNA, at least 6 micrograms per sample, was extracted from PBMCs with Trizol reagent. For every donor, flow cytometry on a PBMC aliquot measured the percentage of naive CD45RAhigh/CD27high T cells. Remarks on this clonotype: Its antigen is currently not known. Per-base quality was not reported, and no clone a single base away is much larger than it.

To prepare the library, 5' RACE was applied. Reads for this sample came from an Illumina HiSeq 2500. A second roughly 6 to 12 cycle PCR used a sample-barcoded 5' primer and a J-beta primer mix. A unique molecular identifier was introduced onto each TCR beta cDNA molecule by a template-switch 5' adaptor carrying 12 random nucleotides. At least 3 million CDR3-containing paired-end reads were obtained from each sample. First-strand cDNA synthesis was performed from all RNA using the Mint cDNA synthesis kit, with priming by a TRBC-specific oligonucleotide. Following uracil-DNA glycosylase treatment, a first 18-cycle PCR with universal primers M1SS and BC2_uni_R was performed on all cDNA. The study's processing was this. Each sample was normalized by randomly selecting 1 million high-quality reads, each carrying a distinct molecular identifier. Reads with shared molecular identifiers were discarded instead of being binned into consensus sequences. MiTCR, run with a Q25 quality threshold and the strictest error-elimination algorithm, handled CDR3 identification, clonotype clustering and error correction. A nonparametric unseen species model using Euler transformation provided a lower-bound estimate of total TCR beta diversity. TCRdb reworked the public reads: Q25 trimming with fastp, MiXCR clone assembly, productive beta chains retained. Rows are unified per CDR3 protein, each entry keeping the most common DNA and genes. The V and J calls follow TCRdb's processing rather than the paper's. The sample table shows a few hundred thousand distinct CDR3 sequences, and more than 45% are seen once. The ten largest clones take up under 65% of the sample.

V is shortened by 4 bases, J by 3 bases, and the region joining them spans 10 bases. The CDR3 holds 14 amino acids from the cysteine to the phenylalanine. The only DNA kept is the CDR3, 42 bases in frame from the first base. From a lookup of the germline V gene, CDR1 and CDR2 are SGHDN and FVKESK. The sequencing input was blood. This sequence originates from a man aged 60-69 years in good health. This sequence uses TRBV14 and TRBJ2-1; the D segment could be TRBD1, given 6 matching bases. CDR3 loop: CASSRGRGYNEQFF. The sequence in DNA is TGTGCCAGCAGCCGAGGCAGGGGCTACAATGAGCAGTTCTTC.